The present TCR beta chain was sequenced within a study of vaccination and CD4 T cells after COVID-19. Treatment of the sample: approximately nine-day PBMC culture with coronavirus spike peptide pools or control peptides (ViraFEST assay). For ViraFEST, peptide pools expanded antigen-specific T cells, after which the TCRs were sequenced. In the case of this clonotype: No antigen is known for it.

The Oncomine TCR Beta short-read assay sequenced DNA from cultured CD4+ T cells. TCRdb ran MiXCR on the PCR reads and lists one entry per CDR3 protein. The sample contains about 19,000 distinct CDR3 sequences, under 60% of which appear only once. Germline lookup yields CDR1 MNHEY and CDR2 SVGEGT. The J segment lost 4 bases and the V segment lost 1 base, leaving 5 bases of the junction unmatched. The CDR3 extends over 15 amino acids. This sample comprised CD4+ T cells from blood, cultured in vitro, obtained after SARS-CoV-2 vaccination. The source of this sequence is a human donor who had recovered from COVID-19. The rearrangement uses TRBV6-2 or TRBV6-3 and TRBJ1-1, with 8 bases that match TRBD1. The CDR3 DNA follows: TGTGCCAGCAGTTACTTAACAGGGGGTGGCACTGAAGCTTTCTTT. Translated, it gives CASSYLTGGGTEAFF.